The next 30 T cell receptor beta chains were all read from a single sample in a study of blood T cell repertoires in COVID-19. TCRdb's table, derived via immunoSEQ multiplex PCR, lists solely in-frame clones and lacks some. This table holds about 160,000 clones, roughly 80% found once. Material: peripheral blood. Receptors originate from a woman older than 75 with acute or convalescent COVID-19.

This clone was picked up one time. V and J are TRBV5-1 and TRBJ2-5, with TRBD2 matching over 8 bases. Trimming cost V 0 bases and J 4 bases; bases outside gene matches: 8. The CDR3 sequence is 16 residues long. Germline V lookup: CDR1 SGHRS, CDR2 YFSETQ. CDR3 nucleotide sequence: TGCGCCAGCAGCTTGGATGTGCGGGGGGACGGAGAGACCCAGTACTTC. This encodes CASSLDVRGDGETQYF.

Only a few counts were recorded for this clone. The rearrangement joins TRBV4-1 to TRBJ1-5; possible D gene TRBD1, 5 bases. CDR3 length equals 17 residues. Trimming shortened V by 0 bases and J by 3 bases, and 15 bases separated the two germline ends. CDR1 MGHRA and CDR2 YSYEKL come from the germline V gene. The CDR3 loop reads CASSQEPGWVSNQPQHF. The CDR3 DNA sequence: TGCGCCAGCAGCCAAGAGCCAGGGTGGGTTTCCAATCAGCCCCAGCATTTT.

The V and J genes are TRBV27 and TRBJ2-1; TRBD2 matches 7 bases. The trim removed 5 bases at V and 4 bases at J, leaving 11 bases unmatched. In germline, CDR1 is MNHEY, CDR2 SMNVEV (reference sequence). The CDR3 spans 16 residues. CDR3 loop: CASSIPLGTTYNEQFF. In DNA form, the CDR3 reads TGTGCCAGCAGTATACCCTTGGGGACTACATACAATGAGCAGTTCTTC.

The chain couples TRBV2 to TRBJ1-2; 7 nucleotides agree with TRBD1. Per germline, CDR1 SNHLY and CDR2 FYNNEI. The CDR3 has 13 residues. Trimming took 4 bases from V and 4 from J; bases not matched to a gene: 3. The chain's CDR3 is CASSGQGFYGYTF. The CDR3 bases are TGTGCCAGCAGTGGACAGGGCTTCTATGGCTACACCTTC.

The chain carries TRBV2 and TRBJ1-6, with 7 bases that match TRBD1. The CDR3 length is 13 residues. Germline V gives CDR1 SNHLY, CDR2 FYNNEI. The trim removed 4 bases at V and 9 bases at J, leaving 3 bases unmatched. The CDR3: CASSGQGSSPLHF. The CDR3 nucleotides read TGTGCCAGCAGTGGACAGGGAAGTTCACCCCTCCACTTT.

This clone was counted between two and nine times. The chain employs TRBV14 and TRBJ2-7; D remains ambiguous. CDR3 length equals 16 residues. Trimming cost V 2 bases and J 3 bases, with 17 bases left between them. Germline V gene data show CDR1 as SGHDN and CDR2 as FVKESK. The CDR3 reads CASSQSRFPRFYEQYF. The CDR3 region has the DNA TGTGCCAGCAGCCAATCAAGATTTCCCCGGTTCTACGAGCAGTACTTC.

V is TRBV7-3 and J is TRBJ2-2, with 8 positions matching TRBD2. Germline V CDR1 and CDR2: SGHTA, FQGTGA. After removal of 3 bases from V and 5 bases from J, the junction contained 5 bases not matched to a gene. CDR3 length: 15 residues. Here the CDR3 reads CASSFRSGTTGELFF. The CDR3 coding sequence is TGTGCCAGCAGCTTTCGTAGCGGGACTACCGGGGAGCTGTTTTTT.

The chain joins TRBV6-5 to TRBJ1-4, with D tentatively TRBD1 (5 bases). Trimming removed 2 bases at V and 8 bases at J, with 9 bases between. Germline CDR1 is MNHEY and CDR2 is SVGAGI. CDR3 size: 13 residues. CDR3 protein: CASSYTTGEKLFF. The CDR3 bases are TGTGCCAGCAGTTACACCACAGGAGAAAAACTGTTTTTT.

This clone has just a few counts. V gene TRBV3-1 (or the pseudogene TRBV3-2) combines with J gene TRBJ2-3; the D is unclear. V was clipped by 6 bases and J by 7 bases, with 8 bases between them. CDR3 length equals 11 residues. Germline V gene sequence: CDR1 LGHDT, CDR2 YNNKEL (reference sequence). CDR3 sequence: CASSYMYTQYF. The CDR3 DNA reads TGTGCCAGCAGTTACATGTATACGCAGTATTTT.

The table lists this clone with a count of one. The V gene is TRBV2, the J gene TRBJ1-2, with 7 bases aligning to TRBD1. CDR1 is SNHLY and CDR2 is FYNNEI in the germline V gene. With V trimmed by 8 bases and J by 2 bases, 17 bases remained unmatched. The CDR3 is 17 amino acids. The DNA for the CDR3 is TGTGCCAGCTCGACCCCTTGGACAGGCGAGGAAAACTATGGCTACACCTTC. Its protein product is CASSTPWTGEENYGYTF.

The chain couples TRBV27 to TRBJ1-1, with unresolved D. Per the germline V gene, CDR1 is MNHEY and CDR2 is SMNVEV (reference sequence). V shed 7 bases and J shed 0 bases, with 9 bases lying between them. The CDR3 sequence is 13 residues long. The CDR3 protein is CASNAGLNTEAFF. In nucleotides, the CDR3 is TGTGCCAGCAACGCGGGCCTGAACACTGAAGCTTTCTTT.

With respect to this clone: Sequence at one end of the junction differs from germline and may be a read error. The gene calls are TRBV6-5 and TRBJ1-1; D is undetermined. Germline V gene lookup returns CDR1 MNHEY and CDR2 SVGAGI. The CDR3 consists of 14 residues. CDR3 protein: CASSYLGLNIEAFF. As DNA, the CDR3 is TGTGCCAGCAGTTACTTGGGCTTAAACATTGAAGCTTTCTTT.

The V gene is TRBV7-9, the J gene TRBJ2-2, with TRBD2 matching 9 bases. CDR1 is SEHNR, CDR2 FQNEAQ, per germline (reference sequence). This CDR3 region has 16 residues. The J segment lost 3 bases and the V segment lost 5 bases, leaving 7 bases of the junction unmatched. The CDR3 here is CASSPSASGDTGELFF. CDR3 DNA: TGTGCCAGCAGCCCTTCGGCTAGCGGGGACACCGGGGAGCTGTTTTTT.

The V and J genes are TRBV4-1 and TRBJ2-3, with D perhaps matching TRBD2 (5 bases). There are 14 residues in the CDR3. V was shortened by 2 bases and J by 7 bases, with 13 bases between the two germline ends. Germline V gene data show CDR1 as MGHRA and CDR2 as YSYEKL. CDR3 sequence: CASSQRLWENTQYF. For the CDR3, the DNA is TGCGCCAGCAGCCAACGCCTGTGGGAGAATACGCAGTATTTT.

The chain has TRBV21-1 and TRBJ2-1; the table's TRBD2 call for D was not verified on the DNA. TRBV21-1 is deemed a pseudogene. The length of the CDR3 is 20 residues. CDR3 residues: CASSLGTSGCHLSSYNEQFF. The CDR3, as DNA: TGTGCCAGCAGCCTAGGGACTAGCGGCTGCCATCTAAGCTCCTACAATGAGCAGTTCTTC.

This clone is a singleton in its sample. V is TRBV6-6 and J is TRBJ1-5, with D possibly TRBD1 on 6 matching bases. The germline CDR1 and CDR2 sequences are MNHNY and SVGAGI (reference sequence). The CDR3 length is 15 residues. Trimming took off 2 bases at V and 2 bases at J, with 10 bases between the two ends. The CDR3 DNA follows: TGTGCCAGCAGTTACGACAGGTCTGGCAATCAGCCCCAGCATTTT. Residues: CASSYDRSGNQPQHF.

In its sample, this clone was seen once. This chain joins TRBV4-2 and TRBJ2-7; tentative D call: TRBD2 (7 bases). This CDR3 is 15 amino acids long. Between the trimmed V and J ends, which lost 7 bases and 7 bases, there was a span of 23 bases. CDR1 and CDR2 from the germline V gene are LGHNA and YNFKEQ. CDR3 residues: CASTPVGAGEREQYF. The DNA of the CDR3 is TGTGCCAGCACCCCCGTGGGGGCGGGGGAAAGGGAGCAGTACTTC.

This sequence joins TRBV7-8 and TRBJ1-3; TRBD1 might be the D (5 bases). CDR1 is SGHVS and CDR2 is FQNEAQ in the germline V gene. The CDR3 is 15 amino acids. Trimming took off 4 bases at V and 5 bases at J, with 15 bases between the two ends. CDR3 region: CASSSSRGERNTIYF. The CDR3 nucleotides are TGTGCCAGCAGCTCCTCGCGGGGGGAGAGAAACACCATATATTTT.

This chain uses TRBV18 with TRBJ2-1, with D possibly matching TRBD2 (6 bases). The V and J ends lost 3 bases and 4 bases respectively, with 16 bases between them. Germline V CDR1 and CDR2: KGHSH, LQKENI. The CDR3 sequence is 16 residues long. The CDR3 sequence: CASSPPGSGNYNEQFF. CDR3 in DNA: TGTGCCAGCTCACCCCCCGGGAGCGGAAATTACAATGAGCAGTTCTTC.

The chain is built from TRBV5-6 and TRBJ1-2; 9 bases fit TRBD1. The CDR3 sequence is 15 residues long. CDR1 SGHDT and CDR2 YYEEEE come from the germline V gene. V lost 4 bases to trimming and J lost 3 bases; unmatched junction nucleotides: 7. This CDR3 is CASSPRTGAYYGYTF. DNA for the CDR3: TGTGCCAGCAGCCCCAGGACAGGGGCCTACTATGGCTACACCTTC. Drawing the rest from reference TRBV5-6 and TRBJ1-2, the complete variable domain is DAGVTQSPTHLIKTRGQQVTLRCSPKSGHDTVSWYQQALGQGPQFIFQYYEEEERQRGNFPDRFSGHQFPNYSSELNVNALLLGDSALYLCASSPRTGAYYGYTFGSGTRLTVV.

Here the CDR3 reads CASSLIGVAEAFF. The CDR3 bases are TGTGCCAGCAGCTTAATAGGGGTCGCTGAAGCTTTCTTT. The chain couples TRBV7-9 to TRBJ1-1, with D perhaps TRBD1 (5 bases). The CDR3 extends over 13 amino acids. Between the trimmed V and J ends, which lost 2 bases and 6 bases, there was a span of 10 bases. The V gene's germline CDR1 is SEHNR and CDR2 FQNEAQ (reference sequence).

The gene calls are TRBV12-2 and TRBJ1-3; the table's D call of TRBD1 was not tested on the DNA. TRBV12-2 is a recognized pseudogene. The CDR3 consists of 16 residues. In DNA, the CDR3 is TGTGCAAGTCGCAGCAGGGGGCGGCCGGAGGGAAACACCATATATTTT. This codes for CASRSRGRPEGNTIYF.

The chain is built from TRBV6-2 or TRBV6-3 and TRBJ1-5, with D maybe TRBD1 (6 bases). Germline V gene sequence: CDR1 MNHEY, CDR2 SVGEGT. Trimming shortened V by 2 bases and J by 2 bases, and 13 bases separated the two germline ends. This CDR3 is built from 16 residues. In nucleotides, the CDR3 is TGTGCCAGCAGTTACCTGGCAGGGGCCGGCAATCAGCCCCAGCATTTT. Protein: CASSYLAGAGNQPQHF.

The chain uses TRBV5-4 and TRBJ2-1, with 7 bases that match TRBD1. Germline V gene sequence: CDR1 SGHNT, CDR2 YYREEE (reference sequence). The CDR3 covers 14 residues. Trimming removed 4 bases from V and 4 bases from J; junction bases left unmatched: 5. The CDR3 region is CASSREGAYNEQFF. The CDR3 coding sequence is TGTGCCAGCAGCCGAGAGGGGGCTTACAATGAGCAGTTCTTC.

The chain is built from TRBV18 and TRBJ1-3; the D gene is possibly TRBD1 (5 bases). Trimming took 3 bases from V and 0 from J, leaving 15 bases between them. CDR3 length: 17 amino acids. CDR1 is KGHSH, CDR2 LQKENI, per germline. In DNA form, the CDR3 reads TGTGCCAGCTCACCTTTTGGTGGGGCAGACTCTGGAAACACCATATATTTT. This gives the protein CASSPFGGADSGNTIYF.

This rearrangement joins TRBV13 to TRBJ1-1; D remains ambiguous. V was pared by 0 bases and J by 5 bases, with 10 bases between. The CDR3 length is 14 residues. Germline values: CDR1 PRHDT, CDR2 FYEKMQ (reference sequence). CDR3 in amino acids: CASSLGELRTEAFF. CDR3 coding DNA: TGTGCCAGCAGCTTAGGGGAACTAAGGACTGAAGCTTTCTTT.

CDR3 region: CASGLQGLNTEAFF. The CDR3 nucleotides are TGTGCTAGTGGTTTACAGGGGTTGAACACTGAAGCTTTCTTT. The V and J genes are TRBV12-5 and TRBJ1-1; TRBD1 aligns across 7 bases. CDR3 length: 14 residues. Germline V gene sequence: CDR1 LGHNT, CDR2 FRNRAP. After removal of 3 bases from V and 0 bases from J, the junction contained 1 base not matched to a gene. Filled out from reference TRBV12-5 and TRBJ1-1, the complete variable domain reads DARVTQTPRHKVTEMGQEVTMRCQPILGHNTVFWYRQTMMQGLELLAYFRNRAPLDDSGMPKDRFSAEMPDATLATLKIQPSEPRDSAVYFCASGLQGLNTEAFFGQGTRLTVV.

This clone came up a few times. This chain links TRBV5-4 with TRBJ1-2, with D hard to call. Trimming took 4 bases from V and 8 from J, leaving 9 bases between them. The CDR3 extends over 11 amino acids. Germline CDR1 and CDR2: SGHNT and YYREEE (reference sequence). The CDR3: CASSNVRGYTF. As DNA, the CDR3 is TGTGCCAGCAGCAATGTCCGGGGCTACACCTTC.

J is TRBJ1-2 and V is TRBV7-8, with TRBD1 as a possible D gene (6 bases). The CDR3 sequence is 16 residues long. Germline values: CDR1 SGHVS, CDR2 FQNEAQ. Trimming pared 2 bases from V and 4 bases from J, leaving 17 bases between. The CDR3 DNA sequence: TGTGCCAGCAGCTTAAACACAGGGATGCGCGGCTATGGCTACACCTTC. Protein: CASSLNTGMRGYGYTF.

The V and J genes are TRBV7-3 and TRBJ1-6, with TRBD1 matching 10 bases. The CDR3 spans 15 residues. Germline CDR1 and CDR2: SGHTA and FQGTGA. V was clipped by 2 bases and J by 10 bases; unmatched bases: 5. As DNA, the CDR3 is TGTGCCAGCAGCTTAGCTGGGACAGGGGAATCACCCCTCCACTTT. Translating it yields CASSLAGTGESPLHF.